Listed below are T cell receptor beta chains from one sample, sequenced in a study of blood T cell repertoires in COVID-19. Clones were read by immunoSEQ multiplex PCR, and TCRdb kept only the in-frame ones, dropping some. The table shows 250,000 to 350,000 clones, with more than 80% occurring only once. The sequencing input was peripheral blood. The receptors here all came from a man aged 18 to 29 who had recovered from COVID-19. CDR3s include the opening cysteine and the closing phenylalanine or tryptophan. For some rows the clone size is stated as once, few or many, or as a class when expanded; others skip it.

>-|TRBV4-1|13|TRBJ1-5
CASSPEGHQPQHF
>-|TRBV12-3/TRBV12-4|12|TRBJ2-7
CASSFGVVEQYF
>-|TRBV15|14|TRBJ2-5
CATSRAGDQETQYF
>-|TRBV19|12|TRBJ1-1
CASSTPKTEAFF
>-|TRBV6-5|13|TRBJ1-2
CASKEPGNYGYTF
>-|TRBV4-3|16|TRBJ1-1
CASSQELRGGSTEAFF
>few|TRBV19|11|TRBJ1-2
CASRTGDGYTF
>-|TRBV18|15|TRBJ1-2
CASSPPPLKGDGYTF
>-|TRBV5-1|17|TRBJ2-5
CASSLAPRQSFQETQYF
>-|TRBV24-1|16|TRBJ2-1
CATSDSGTSGYNEQFF
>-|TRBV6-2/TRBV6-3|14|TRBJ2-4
CASTPGSGVKSQYF
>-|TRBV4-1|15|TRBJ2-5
CASSQRTGGPETQYF
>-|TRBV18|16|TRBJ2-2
CASSGGGLTNTGELFF
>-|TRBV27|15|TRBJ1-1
CASSSTGDGSTEAFF
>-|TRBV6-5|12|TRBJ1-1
CASSYNGDDAFF
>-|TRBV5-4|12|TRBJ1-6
CASSSRGSPLHF
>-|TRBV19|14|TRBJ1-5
CASRSQGGNQPQHF
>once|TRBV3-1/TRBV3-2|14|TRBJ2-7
CASSQEPGEYEQYF
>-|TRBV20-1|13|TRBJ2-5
CSASRGRRETQYF
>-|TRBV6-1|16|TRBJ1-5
CASSEIGVRSNQPQHF
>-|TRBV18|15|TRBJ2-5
CASSPRRPRGETQYF
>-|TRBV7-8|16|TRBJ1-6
CASSLGLGHDNSPLHF